Given below is one T cell receptor beta chain in context. This specimen comes from a study of control samples from healthy donors and cancer patients. Germline V CDR1 and CDR2: SGHAT, FQNNGV. The CDR3 extends over 18 amino acids. V dropped 5 bases and J dropped 8; count of bases not matched to a gene: 23. The data were produced by immunoSEQ multiplex PCR, yet TCRdb's version contains in-frame clones alone and is incomplete. The table has around 150,000 clones, roughly 95% seen once; the top ten hold just over 1%. The chain recombines TRBV11-2 with TRBJ1-2; 7 bases are shared with TRBD1. The TCR comes from a woman younger than 45 in good health. What was sequenced was blood. The CDR3 spells CASSPLKSVTGTAFGYTF. The CDR3 nucleotides are TGTGCCAGCAGCCCACTAAAATCGGTGACCGGGACAGCCTTCGGCTACACCTTC.